This T cell receptor beta chain was found in a study of OX40 agonist ivuxolimab in advanced cancers. Turning to the study itself: The dose-escalation cohort was about 80% male, with a mean age of approximately 62 years, ranging roughly 23 to 90. Notes on the study in general: More expanded clones were seen, on average, in CD8+ T cells than in CD4+. Antigen specificity of clonally expanded peripheral T cells was not established.

About this clone: The antigen is unknown.

Sequenced by immunoSEQ multiplex PCR; TCRdb stores in-frame clones only, minus some. The sample shows about 38,000 clones, 78% of them seen only once. This CDR3 contains 14 residues. V trimming: 6 bases; J trimming: 0 bases; junction bases outside the gene matches: 3. Germline V gene data show CDR1 as SNHLY and CDR2 as FYNNEI. The sequence derives from an adult with an advanced solid tumor such as melanoma, head and neck, liver or kidney cancer. The starting material was CD4+ or CD8+ T cells sorted from blood, obtained in a trial of the OX40 agonist ivuxolimab. This chain connects TRBV2 to TRBJ1-1; 8 nucleotides agree with TRBD1. The CDR3 DNA reads TGTGCCAGCAGCCCGGACAGGGTGAACACTGAAGCTTTCTTT. Translating gives CASSPDRVNTEAFF.